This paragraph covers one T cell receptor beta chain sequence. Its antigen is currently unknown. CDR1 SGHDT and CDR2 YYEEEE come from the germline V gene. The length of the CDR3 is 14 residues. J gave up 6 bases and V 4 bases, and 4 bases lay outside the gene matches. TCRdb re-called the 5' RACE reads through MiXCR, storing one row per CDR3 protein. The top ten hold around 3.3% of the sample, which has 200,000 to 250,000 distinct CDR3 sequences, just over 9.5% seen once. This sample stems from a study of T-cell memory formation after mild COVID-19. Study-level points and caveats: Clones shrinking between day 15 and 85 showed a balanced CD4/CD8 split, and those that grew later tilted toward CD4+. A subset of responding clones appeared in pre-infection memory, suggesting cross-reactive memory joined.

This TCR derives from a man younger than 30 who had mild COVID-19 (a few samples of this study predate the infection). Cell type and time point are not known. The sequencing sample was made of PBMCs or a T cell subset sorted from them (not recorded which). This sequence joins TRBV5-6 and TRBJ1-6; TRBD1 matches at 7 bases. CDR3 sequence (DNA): TGTGCCAGCAGCCTCGGACAGGTTAATTCACCCCTCCACTTT. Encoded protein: CASSLGQVNSPLHF.